Reported below is one TCR beta chain. This clone's antigen is unknown. Base qualities are not recorded, but no much larger clone differs from it by a single base. In the prospective study, participants were about 18 to 100 years old, resided in approximately 22 geographic areas of the United States, and were enrolled through a virtual design. In the prospective study, cohorts were assigned on the basis of participant-reported clinical history obtained from a screening survey and a study questionnaire. A participant counted as exposed if, within 2 weeks of entering the study, that participant had been in contact with someone who had a PCR-confirmed or clinician-diagnosed COVID-19 case. Each participant in the prospective study had whole blood, serum and a nasopharyngeal or oropharyngeal swab collected by mobile phlebotomists. Prospective study participants could optionally give additional blood draws and questionnaires over a 2-month period. Before DNA extraction, prospective study blood samples were shipped either frozen or at room temperature.

TCRbeta CDR3 regions were amplified from genomic DNA using the immunoSEQ Assay, a bias-controlled multiplex PCR. The original methods were these. Within the assay, amplification of reference gene primers was used to estimate how many nucleated cells each sample contained. Sequence reads were collapsed and filtered to measure the absolute abundance of every unique TCRbeta CDR3 rearrangement. For each sample, productive Simpson clonality was calculated by taking the square root of Simpson's diversity index across productive rearrangements. What TCRdb holds here is the immuneACCESS table cut down to in-frame rearrangements. Part of the clones is not present; checked against another copy, under half of the missing clones reflect an unresolved V gene, and the others are unexplained. Clone size and V and J calls were adopted from that table, with D and trimming inferred from the DNA. Recorded for this sample are about 260,000 clones; 80% to 90% of them occurred a single time. The ten largest clonotypes hold around 3% of the sample.

This entry belongs to a study of blood T cell repertoires in COVID-19 (dated by TCRdb to 2020 to 2021). Turning to the overall study: Collaborator samples came from the United States, Italy and Spain and covered acute and convalescent phases of COVID-19. The prospective study material was composed of cDNA or gDNA derived from T cells, B-cell-depleted T cells, or PBMCs. Subjects who had been exposed to COVID-19, were actively infected with it, or had recovered from it provided the deeply sampled blood TCRbeta repertoires that made up the dataset. The repertoires were made available in a free public database intended to serve as a resource for research on the immune response to SARS-CoV-2. Samples came from the ongoing ImmuneRACE study (first 160 participants) plus 1,254 subjects from 6 global collaborators. The sample metadata nearly always contained a de-identified subject ID, COVID-19 status, age in years and sex. HLA class I and class II types, where available, came from metadata supplied by the sample provider rather than from assay-based typing. Broad study findings and their caveats: The amount of clinical and demographic metadata varied by source and participant and was provided uncurated.

The CDR3 covers 14 residues, taking in both the cysteine and the phenylalanine. The DNA shown is the 42-base CDR3, in frame from base 1. The germline V gene yields KGHSH for CDR1 and LQKENI for CDR2. Trimming costs V 3 bases and J 7 bases, and their ends lie 10 bases apart. Rearrangement joined TRBV18 to TRBJ1-6; the best D guess is TRBD1, with 5 bases matching. The TCR was taken from a woman aged 40-49 years who had been exposed to COVID-19. The sequenced sample consisted of PBMCs or T cells enriched from blood (not recorded which). The nucleotide sequence reads TGTGCCAGCTCACCGCCGACAGCGAATTCACCCCTCCACTTT. It codes for CASSPPTANSPLHF.